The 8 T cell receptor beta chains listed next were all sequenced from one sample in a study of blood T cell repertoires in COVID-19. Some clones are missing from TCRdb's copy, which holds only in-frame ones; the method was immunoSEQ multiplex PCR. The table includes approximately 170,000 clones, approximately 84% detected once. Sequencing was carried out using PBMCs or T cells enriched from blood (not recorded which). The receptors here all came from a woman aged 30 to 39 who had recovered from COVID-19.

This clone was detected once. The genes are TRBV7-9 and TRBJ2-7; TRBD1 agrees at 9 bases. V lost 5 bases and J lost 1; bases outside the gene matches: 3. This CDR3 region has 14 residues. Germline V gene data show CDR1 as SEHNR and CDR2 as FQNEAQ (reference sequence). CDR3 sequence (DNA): TGTGCCAGCAGCACGGGACAGGGATCCTACGAGCAGTACGTC. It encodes CASSTGQGSYEQYV.

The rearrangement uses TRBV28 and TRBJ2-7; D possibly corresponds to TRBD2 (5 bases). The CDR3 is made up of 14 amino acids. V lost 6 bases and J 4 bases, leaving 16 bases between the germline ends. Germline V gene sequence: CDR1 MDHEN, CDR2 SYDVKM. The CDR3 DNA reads TGTGCCAGCAGGGACTTAGGGTGGGAGTACGAGCAGTACTTC. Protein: CASRDLGWEYEQYF. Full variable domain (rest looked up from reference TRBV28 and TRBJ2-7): DVKVTQSSRYLVKRTGEKVFLECVQDMDHENMFWYRQDPGLGLRLIYFSYDVKMKEKGDIPEGYSVSREKKERFSLILESASTNQTSMYLCASRDLGWEYEQYFGPGTRLTVT.

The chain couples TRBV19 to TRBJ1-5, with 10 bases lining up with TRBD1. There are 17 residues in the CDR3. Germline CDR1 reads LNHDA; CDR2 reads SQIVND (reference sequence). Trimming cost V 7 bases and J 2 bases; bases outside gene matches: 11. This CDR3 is CASTGTGANWGNQPQHF. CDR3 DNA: TGTGCCAGTACCGGGACAGGGGCCAACTGGGGCAATCAGCCCCAGCATTTT.

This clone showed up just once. The CDR3, as DNA: TGTGCCAGCAGTTATTTAGAAGGGGCTTGGAATCAGCCCCAGCATTTT. Translation: CASSYLEGAWNQPQHF. The chain has TRBV6-5 and TRBJ1-5; D may be TRBD1 (5 bases). The CDR3 covers 16 residues. Germline assignment: CDR1 MNHEY and CDR2 SVGAGI. The V gene lost 3 bases and the J gene lost 4 bases, with 16 bases spanning the gap.

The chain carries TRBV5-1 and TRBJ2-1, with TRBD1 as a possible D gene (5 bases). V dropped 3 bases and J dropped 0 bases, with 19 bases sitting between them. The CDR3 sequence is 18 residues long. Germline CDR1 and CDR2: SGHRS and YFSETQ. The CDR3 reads CASSSPPGSLSSYNEQFF. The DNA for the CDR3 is TGCGCCAGCAGCTCCCCTCCAGGGTCCCTTAGCTCCTACAATGAGCAGTTCTTC.

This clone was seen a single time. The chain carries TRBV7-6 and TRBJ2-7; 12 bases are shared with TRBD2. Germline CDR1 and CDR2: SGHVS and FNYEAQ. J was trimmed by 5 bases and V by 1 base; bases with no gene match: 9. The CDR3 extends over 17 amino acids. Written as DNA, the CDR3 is TGTGCCAGCAGCTTAGGCTTGCCAGGACTAGCGGGAAACGAGCAGTACTTC. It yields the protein CASSLGLPGLAGNEQYF.

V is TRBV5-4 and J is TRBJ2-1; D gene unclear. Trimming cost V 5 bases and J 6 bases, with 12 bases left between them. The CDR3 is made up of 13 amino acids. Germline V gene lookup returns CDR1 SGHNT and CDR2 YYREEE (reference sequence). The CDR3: CASSSTPFNEQFF. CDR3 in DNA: TGTGCCAGCAGTTCGACTCCTTTCAATGAGCAGTTCTTC.

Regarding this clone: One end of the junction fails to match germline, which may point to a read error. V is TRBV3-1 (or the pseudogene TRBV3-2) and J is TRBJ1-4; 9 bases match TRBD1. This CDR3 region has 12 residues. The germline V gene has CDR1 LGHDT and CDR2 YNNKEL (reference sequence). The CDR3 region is CASSQAGTGYDF. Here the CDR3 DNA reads TGTGCCAGCAGCCAGGCCGGGACAGGGTATGATTTT.